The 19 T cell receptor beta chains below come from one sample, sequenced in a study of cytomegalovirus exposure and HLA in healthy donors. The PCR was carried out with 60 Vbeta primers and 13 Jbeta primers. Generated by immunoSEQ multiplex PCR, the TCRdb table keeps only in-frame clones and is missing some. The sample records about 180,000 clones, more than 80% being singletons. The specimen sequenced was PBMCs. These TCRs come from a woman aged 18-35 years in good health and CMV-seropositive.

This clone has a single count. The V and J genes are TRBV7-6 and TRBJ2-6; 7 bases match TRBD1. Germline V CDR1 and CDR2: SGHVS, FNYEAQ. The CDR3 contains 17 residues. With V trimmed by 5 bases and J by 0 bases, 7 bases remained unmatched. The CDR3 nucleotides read TGTGCCAGCAGCCTAGGACAGGTTATCTCTGGGGCCAACGTCCTGACTTTC. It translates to CASSLGQVISGANVLTF.

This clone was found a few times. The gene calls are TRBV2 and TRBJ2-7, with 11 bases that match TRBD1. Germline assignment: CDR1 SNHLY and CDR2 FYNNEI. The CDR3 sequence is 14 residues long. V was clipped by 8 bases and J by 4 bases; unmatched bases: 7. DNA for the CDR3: TGTGCCAGCCAAACCGGGACAGGGGGTTACGAGCAGTACTTC. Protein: CASQTGTGGYEQYF. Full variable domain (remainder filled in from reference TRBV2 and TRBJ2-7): EPEVTQTPSHQVTQMGQEVILRCVPISNHLYFYWYRQILGQKVEFLVSFYNNEISEKSEIFDDQFSVERPDGSNFTLKIRSTKLEDSAMYFCASQTGTGGYEQYFGPGTRLTVT.

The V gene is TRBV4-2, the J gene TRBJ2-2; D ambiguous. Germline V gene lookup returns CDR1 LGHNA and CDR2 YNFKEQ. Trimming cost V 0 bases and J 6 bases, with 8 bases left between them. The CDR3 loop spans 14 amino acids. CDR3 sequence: CASSQDSGPGELFF. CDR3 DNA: TGTGCCAGCAGCCAAGATAGTGGGCCCGGGGAGCTGTTTTTT.

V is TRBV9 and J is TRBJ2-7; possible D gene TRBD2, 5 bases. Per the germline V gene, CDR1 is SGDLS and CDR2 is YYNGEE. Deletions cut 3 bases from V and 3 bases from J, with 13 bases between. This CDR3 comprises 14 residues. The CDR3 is CASSGTLAGYEQYF. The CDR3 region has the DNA TGTGCCAGCAGCGGAACTTTGGCGGGCTACGAGCAGTACTTC.

CDR3 protein: CAISEYDGGQYF. The CDR3 region has the DNA TGTGCCATCAGTGAGTACGACGGGGGGCAGTATTTT. The rearrangement joins TRBV10-3 to TRBJ2-3; TRBD2 is a possible D gene (6 bases). CDR3 size: 12 residues. Germline CDR1 and CDR2: ENHRY and SYGVKD. Trimming pared 1 base from V and 11 bases from J, leaving 10 bases between.

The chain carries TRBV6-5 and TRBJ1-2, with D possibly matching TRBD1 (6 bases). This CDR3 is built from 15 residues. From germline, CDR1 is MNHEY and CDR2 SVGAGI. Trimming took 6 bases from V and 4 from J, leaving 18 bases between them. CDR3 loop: CASRYGRTETYGYTF. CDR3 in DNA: TGTGCCAGCAGATATGGTAGGACAGAAACCTATGGCTACACCTTC.

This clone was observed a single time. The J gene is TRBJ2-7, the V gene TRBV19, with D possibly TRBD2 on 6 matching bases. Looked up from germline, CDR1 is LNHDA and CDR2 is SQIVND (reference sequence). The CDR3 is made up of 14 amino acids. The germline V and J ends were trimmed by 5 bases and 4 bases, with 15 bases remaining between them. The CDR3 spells CASSPILAGYEQYF. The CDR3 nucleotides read TGTGCCAGTAGTCCCATACTAGCCGGGTACGAGCAGTACTTC. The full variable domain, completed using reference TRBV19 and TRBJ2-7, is DGGITQSPKYLFRKEGQNVTLSCEQNLNHDAMYWYRQDPGQGLRLIYYSQIVNDFQKGDIAEGYSVSREKKESFPLTVTSAQKNPTAFYLCASSPILAGYEQYFGPGTRLTVT.

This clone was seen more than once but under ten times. CDR3 in amino acids: CASSTGGRLKETQYF. The CDR3 DNA reads TGTGCCAGCAGTACGGGGGGCCGACTTAAAGAGACCCAGTACTTC. The chain joins TRBV28 to TRBJ2-5, with a possible D match to TRBD2 (7 bases). This CDR3 is built from 15 residues. Germline lookup yields CDR1 MDHEN and CDR2 SYDVKM. V lost 5 bases and J lost 3, with 16 bases in between.

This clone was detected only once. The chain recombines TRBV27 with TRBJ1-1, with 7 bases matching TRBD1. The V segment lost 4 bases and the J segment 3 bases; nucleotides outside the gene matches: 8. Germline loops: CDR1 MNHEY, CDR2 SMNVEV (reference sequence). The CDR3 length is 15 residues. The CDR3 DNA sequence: TGTGCCAGCAGTTATACGGGACAGTTAGACACTGAAGCTTTCTTT. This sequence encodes CASSYTGQLDTEAFF.

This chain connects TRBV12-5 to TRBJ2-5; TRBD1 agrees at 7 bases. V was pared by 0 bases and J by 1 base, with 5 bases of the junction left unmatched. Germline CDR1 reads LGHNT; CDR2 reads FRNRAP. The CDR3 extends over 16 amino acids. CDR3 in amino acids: CASGLVGGWGQETQYF. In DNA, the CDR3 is TGTGCTAGTGGTTTGGTAGGGGGCTGGGGCCAAGAGACCCAGTACTTC.

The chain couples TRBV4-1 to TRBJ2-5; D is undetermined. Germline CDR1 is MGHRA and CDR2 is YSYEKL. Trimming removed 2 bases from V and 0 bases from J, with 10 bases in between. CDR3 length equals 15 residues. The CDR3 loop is CASSQIIGYQETQYF. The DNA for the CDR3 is TGCGCCAGCAGCCAAATCATCGGGTACCAAGAGACCCAGTACTTC.

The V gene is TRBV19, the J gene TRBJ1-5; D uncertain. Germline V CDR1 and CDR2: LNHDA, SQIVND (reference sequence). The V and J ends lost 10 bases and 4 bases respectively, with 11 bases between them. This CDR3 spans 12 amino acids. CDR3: CAMSGQNQPQHF. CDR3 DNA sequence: TGTGCCATGAGTGGGCAGAATCAGCCCCAGCATTTT. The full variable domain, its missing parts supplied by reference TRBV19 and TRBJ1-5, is DGGITQSPKYLFRKEGQNVTLSCEQNLNHDAMYWYRQDPGQGLRLIYYSQIVNDFQKGDIAEGYSVSREKKESFPLTVTSAQKNPTAFYLCAMSGQNQPQHFGDGTRLSIL.

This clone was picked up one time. In DNA, the CDR3 is TGTGCCAGCAGCTCCACTAGCGGGGGGGCCTCAGATACGCAGTATTTT. This encodes CASSSTSGGASDTQYF. This chain links TRBV7-9 with TRBJ2-3, with TRBD2 matching 13 bases. After removal of 4 bases from V and 4 bases from J, the junction contained 5 bases not matched to a gene. Germline values: CDR1 SEHNR, CDR2 FQNEAQ (reference sequence). This CDR3 is built from 16 residues.

The CDR3 coding sequence is TGTGCCACCAATACACGGGGGGGGGCGAACACTGAAGCTTTCTTT. Its translation: CATNTRGGANTEAFF. The chain employs TRBV6-5 and TRBJ1-1; D perhaps matches TRBD1 (6 bases). Trimming stripped 10 bases from V and 1 base from J, with 19 bases between. This CDR3 has 15 amino acids. Germline V CDR1 and CDR2: MNHEY, SVGAGI.

The CDR3, as DNA: TGCAGCGTTCACCGGACAGGGCTACATTCCACAGATACGCAGTATTTT. Its protein product is CSVHRTGLHSTDTQYF. V gene TRBV29-1 combines with J gene TRBJ2-3; 8 bases agree with TRBD1. The CDR3 has 16 residues. Germline lookup yields CDR1 SQVTM and CDR2 ANQGSEA. J gave up 2 bases and V 5 bases, and 12 bases lay outside the gene matches.

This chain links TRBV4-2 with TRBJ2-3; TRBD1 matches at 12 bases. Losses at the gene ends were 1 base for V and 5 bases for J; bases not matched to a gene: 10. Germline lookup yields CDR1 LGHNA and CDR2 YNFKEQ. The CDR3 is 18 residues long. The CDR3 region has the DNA TGTGCCAGCAGCCAAGGTCTTACTGGGACAGGGGGCATAGATACGCAGTATTTT. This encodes CASSQGLTGTGGIDTQYF.

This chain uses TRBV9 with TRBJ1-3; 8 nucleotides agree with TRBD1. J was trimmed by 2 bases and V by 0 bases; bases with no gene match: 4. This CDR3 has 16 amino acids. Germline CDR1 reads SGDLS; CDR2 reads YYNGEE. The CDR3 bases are TGTGCCAGCAGCGTAGGACAGGGGCTTCCTGGAAACACCATATATTTT. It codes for CASSVGQGLPGNTIYF.

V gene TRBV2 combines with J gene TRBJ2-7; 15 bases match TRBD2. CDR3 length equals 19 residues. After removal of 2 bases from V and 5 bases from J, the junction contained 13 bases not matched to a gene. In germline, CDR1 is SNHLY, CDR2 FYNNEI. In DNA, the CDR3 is TGTGCCAGCAGTGAAAGGTTCCTAGGACTAGCGGGGGGGCACCACGAGCAGTACTTC. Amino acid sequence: CASSERFLGLAGGHHEQYF.

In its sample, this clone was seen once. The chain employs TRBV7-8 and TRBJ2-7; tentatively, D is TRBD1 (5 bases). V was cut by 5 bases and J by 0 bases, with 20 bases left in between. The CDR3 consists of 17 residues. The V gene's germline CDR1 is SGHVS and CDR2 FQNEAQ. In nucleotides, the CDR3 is TGTGCCAGCAGCCCGAAGACAGAAAATCCGACCTCCTACGAGCAGTACTTC. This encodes CASSPKTENPTSYEQYF.